The clone carrying this TCR beta chain was found many times. As yet, its antigen is unknown. These data are taken from a study of CD8 T cells in ankylosing spondylitis. Study-wide results and caveats: The disease-linked clones had a CD8+ phenotype and low blood frequencies. Clones linked to disease were reported to show significant enrichment in matched ankylosing spondylitis synovial fluid. Seemingly distinctive of ankylosing spondylitis blood was a TCR beta motif formed by eight highly homologous variants.

The CDR3 sequence is 16 residues long. CDR1 and CDR2 from the germline V gene are MNHNS and SASEGT. V trimming: 6 bases; J trimming: 8 bases; junction bases outside the gene matches: 11. Scientists made TCR beta libraries using quantitative 5'-RACE with molecular barcodes. TCRdb redid the calling of the 5' RACE reads with MiXCR, one entry per CDR3 protein. The sample includes approximately 150,000 distinct CDR3 sequences, 25% to 35% of them seen just once. Material for sequencing was synovial fluid, either unsorted or a sorted T cell fraction (not recorded which). The source is a male donor with ankylosing spondylitis. The chain combines TRBV6-1 with TRBJ1-4, with TRBD1 matching over 11 bases. CDR3 loop: CASSRPIGDRGEKLFF. The CDR3 DNA reads as TGTGCCAGCAGCAGGCCGATTGGGGACAGGGGGGAAAAACTGTTTTTT.